This section outlines one T cell receptor beta chain sequence together with its context. With V trimmed by 3 bases and J by 6 bases, 14 bases remained unmatched. Germline CDR1 is SGDLS and CDR2 is YYNGEE. The CDR3 loop spans 16 amino acids. This sample was included in a study of T cell changes during pregnancy in multiple sclerosis. Produced via immunoSEQ multiplex PCR; TCRdb's table is partial and in-frame only. This repertoire shows tens of thousands of clones, 87% found once; its top ten account for under 0.95%. The TCR was taken from a female donor with multiple sclerosis, enrolled in a pregnancy study. The V and J genes are TRBV9 and TRBJ2-7; TRBD1 matches 8 bases. The material was CD4+ T cells from peripheral blood mononuclear cells, obtained after pregnancy. The CDR3 loop reads CASSGRQGYNQGEQYF. The CDR3 region has the DNA TGTGCCAGCAGCGGGAGACAGGGGTATAACCAAGGCGAGCAGTACTTC. Filled out from reference TRBV9 and TRBJ2-7, the complete variable domain reads DSGVTQTPKHLITATGQRVTLRCSPRSGDLSVYWYQQSLDQGLQFLIQYYNGEERAKGNILERFSAQQFPDLHSELNLSSLELGDSALYFCASSGRQGYNQGEQYFGPGTRLTVT.